This entry lists 13 T cell receptor beta chains sequenced from one sample in a study of PD-L1 blockade in urothelial cancer (dated by TCRdb to 2017 to 2019). Reading the label with the study, this specimen's time point is: peripheral blood 6 weeks after treatment start. Library construction relied on the immunoSEQ multiplex PCR assay. Drawn from immuneACCESS, this table holds only the in-frame rearrangements with V and J called that TCRdb kept. Clones are partly lost; checked studies trace under half to an unresolved V gene and leave the rest unexplained. The sample table contains 100,000 to 150,000 clones; only one count was recorded for 86% of them. The leading ten clones occupy around 2.4% of the sample. The specimen comprised PBMCs, sampled around atezolizumab (anti-PD-L1) treatment. The receptors derive from a middle-aged man with urothelial cancer.

This clone appeared a few times. The chain couples TRBV4-1 to TRBJ2-5; 7 nucleotides agree with TRBD1. This CDR3 has 15 amino acids. V shed 2 bases, J shed 2 bases, and the junction held 5 bases outside the gene matches. The germline gives CDR1 MGHRA, CDR2 YSYEKL. CDR3 region: CASSQLGTVQETQYF. The CDR3 nucleotides are TGCGCCAGCAGCCAACTCGGGACAGTTCAAGAGACCCAGTACTTC.

The chain uses TRBV11-2 and TRBJ2-2; 7 bases fit TRBD1. The CDR3 is 16 amino acids. The V and J ends lost 2 bases and 3 bases, in that order; junction bases with no gene match: 6. Germline V CDR1 and CDR2: SGHAT, FQNNGV. The CDR3 loop is CASSLRQGRDTGELFF. The DNA of the CDR3 is TGTGCCAGCAGCTTAAGACAGGGCAGGGACACCGGGGAGCTGTTTTTT.

This clone was found once. The V and J genes are TRBV5-1 and TRBJ2-2; no definite D call. This CDR3 region has 15 residues. Trimming cost V 0 bases and J 1 base, with 7 bases left between them. Germline CDR1 SGHRS, CDR2 YFSETQ. The CDR3 region has the DNA TGCGCCAGCAGCTTGGCCTTCGGGAACACCGGGGAGCTGTTTTTT. This sequence encodes CASSLAFGNTGELFF.

This clone appeared a few times. This chain links TRBV4-2 with TRBJ2-7, with D perhaps TRBD1 (6 bases). The ends were cut back, 2 bases at V and 2 bases at J, with 10 bases in the middle. Germline V gene sequence: CDR1 LGHNA, CDR2 YNFKEQ. The CDR3 totals 14 residues. Written as DNA, the CDR3 is TGTGCCAGCAGCCAAACGACAGGAACCTACGAGCAGTACTTC. Protein: CASSQTTGTYEQYF.

The rearrangement links TRBV6-5 to TRBJ2-1, with D possibly TRBD2 on 7 matching bases. The CDR3 covers 15 residues. V was shortened by 0 bases and J by 5 bases, with 11 bases between the two germline ends. The germline gives CDR1 MNHEY, CDR2 SVGAGI. CDR3 nucleotides: TGTGCCAGCAGTTACTCGGGGGGGACAAACAATGAGCAGTTCTTC. Translated: CASSYSGGTNNEQFF.

CDR3 in DNA: TGTGCCAGCAGCACGTGGGAGGCCTACGAGCAGTACTTC. It encodes CASSTWEAYEQYF. The rearrangement links TRBV6-1 to TRBJ2-7, with D perhaps TRBD2 (6 bases). The V end was cut by 6 bases, the J end by 2 bases, with 11 bases between. This CDR3 comprises 13 residues. Germline values: CDR1 MNHNS, CDR2 SASEGT.

The chain employs TRBV6-6 and TRBJ1-2, with 7 bases matching TRBD1. Per germline, CDR1 MNHNY and CDR2 SVGAGI (reference sequence). The CDR3 runs 12 residues. V trimming: 6 bases; J trimming: 4 bases; junction bases outside the gene matches: 2. Here the CDR3 reads CASRGQPYGYTF. The CDR3 DNA reads as TGTGCCAGCAGGGGACAGCCCTATGGCTACACCTTC.

This clone showed up just once. CDR3 bases: TGTGCCAGCAGCCCTAGCGTCCAAGAGACCCAGTACTTC. Translating it yields CASSPSVQETQYF. V is TRBV6-6 and J is TRBJ2-5; tentatively, D is TRBD2 (6 bases). V was pared by 6 bases and J by 1 base, with 9 bases between. The CDR3 length is 13 residues. CDR1 and CDR2 (germline): MNHNY, SVGAGI (reference sequence).

The CDR3 DNA is TGTGCCAGCTCAACTGGGACAGGCAGTAATGAAAAACTGTTTTTT. Encoded protein: CASSTGTGSNEKLFF. The gene calls are TRBV18 and TRBJ1-4, with TRBD1 identical over 8 bases. Germline CDR1 and CDR2: KGHSH and LQKENI. With 5 bases clipped from V and 4 bases from J, the junction kept 6 bases outside the gene matches. The CDR3 has 15 amino acids.

V gene TRBV28 combines with J gene TRBJ2-2, with 7 bases matching TRBD1. The trim removed 7 bases at V and 3 bases at J, leaving 5 bases unmatched. The CDR3 spans 14 residues. The V gene's germline CDR1 is MDHEN and CDR2 SYDVKM. CDR3 nucleotides: TGTGCCAGCACCGACAGGGACGACACCGGGGAGCTGTTTTTT. Residues: CASTDRDDTGELFF.

The genes are TRBV28 and TRBJ2-7; 8 bases line up with TRBD2. The J segment lost 6 bases and the V segment lost 7 bases, leaving 11 bases of the junction unmatched. This CDR3 is 14 amino acids long. CDR1 is MDHEN and CDR2 is SYDVKM in the germline V gene. CDR3 coding DNA: TGTGCCAGCACCTCGGGGGGGACCCGATTCGAGCAGTACTTC. It encodes CASTSGGTRFEQYF. Full variable domain (outside the CDR3, taken from reference TRBV28 and TRBJ2-7): DVKVTQSSRYLVKRTGEKVFLECVQDMDHENMFWYRQDPGLGLRLIYFSYDVKMKEKGDIPEGYSVSREKKERFSLILESASTNQTSMYLCASTSGGTRFEQYFGPGTRLTVT.

The CDR3 DNA follows: TGCGCCAGCAGCTTGTCGCTGACACTTGTGAAAGGCGGGAACATTCAGTACTTC. This gives the protein CASSLSLTLVKGGNIQYF. The V gene is TRBV5-1, the J gene TRBJ2-4; D is possibly TRBD2 (5 bases). Trimming pared 1 base from V and 7 bases from J, leaving 24 bases between. Germline CDR1 SGHRS, CDR2 YFSETQ. The CDR3 is 18 amino acids.

The chain combines TRBV2 with TRBJ2-6; TRBD1 is a possible D gene (5 bases). V was shortened by 4 bases and J by 2 bases, with 18 bases between the two germline ends. The germline CDR1 and CDR2 sequences are SNHLY and FYNNEI. The CDR3 extends over 18 amino acids. The CDR3 DNA follows: TGTGCCAGCAGTGGACAGAATCTGGGGATCGCTGGGGCCAACGTCCTGACTTTC. It yields the protein CASSGQNLGIAGANVLTF.